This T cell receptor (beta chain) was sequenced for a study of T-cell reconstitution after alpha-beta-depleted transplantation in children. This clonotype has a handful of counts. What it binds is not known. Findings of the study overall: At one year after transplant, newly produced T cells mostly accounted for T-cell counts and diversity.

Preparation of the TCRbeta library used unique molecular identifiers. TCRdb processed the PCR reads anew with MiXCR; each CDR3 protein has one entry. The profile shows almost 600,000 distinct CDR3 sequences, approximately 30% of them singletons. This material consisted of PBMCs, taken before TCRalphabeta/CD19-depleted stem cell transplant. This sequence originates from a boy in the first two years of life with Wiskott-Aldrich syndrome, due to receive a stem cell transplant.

CDR3: CASRYASSGNTIYF. The CDR3 DNA follows: TGTGCCAGCCGGTACGCCAGCTCTGGAAACACCATATATTTT. The rearrangement uses TRBV12-3 or TRBV12-4 and TRBJ1-3; D is unclear. CDR3 length equals 14 residues. Trimming removed 8 bases from V and 0 bases from J, with 11 bases in between.